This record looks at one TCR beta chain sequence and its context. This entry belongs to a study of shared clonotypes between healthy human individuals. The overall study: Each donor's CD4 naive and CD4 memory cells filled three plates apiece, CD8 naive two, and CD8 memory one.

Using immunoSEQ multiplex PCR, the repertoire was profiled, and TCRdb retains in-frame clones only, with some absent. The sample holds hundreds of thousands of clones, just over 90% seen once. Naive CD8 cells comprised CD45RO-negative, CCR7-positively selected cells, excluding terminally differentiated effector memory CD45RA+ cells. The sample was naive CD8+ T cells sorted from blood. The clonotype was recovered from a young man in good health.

CDR3 sequence reads: CSGLAGFGEQYF. As DNA, the CDR3 is TGCAGCGGTCTAGCGGGTTTCGGCGAGCAGTACTTC. The rearrangement uses TRBV29-1 and TRBJ2-7, with 8 bases lining up with TRBD2. Unmatched junction bases numbered 8, after V lost 7 bases and J lost 6 bases. In germline, CDR1 is SQVTM, CDR2 ANQGSEA. CDR3 size: 12 residues.